The present T cell receptor (beta chain) was sequenced within a study of OX40 agonist ivuxolimab in advanced cancers. Study-wide background: Earlier anti-PD-1, anti-PD-L1 or anti-CTLA-4 therapy was permitted; roughly 40% had received some.

Clones were sequenced by immunoSEQ multiplex PCR, and TCRdb holds only the in-frame ones, with some missing. The sample carries about 100,000 clones, about 89% recorded once. Findings and limits, study-wide: Averaging showed that CD8+ T cells had more expanded clones than CD4+ did.

A remark on this clone: Its antigen is not identified. One end of the junction varies from germline; a read error may be responsible.

Germline CDR1 reads SGHVS; CDR2 reads FNYEAQ. The CDR3 loop spans 15 amino acids. Sequences were derived from CD4+ or CD8+ T cells sorted from blood, sampled in a trial of the OX40 agonist ivuxolimab. The chain uses TRBV7-6 and TRBJ2-3; perhaps TRBD2 as D (5 bases). The sequence was collected from an adult with an advanced solid tumor such as melanoma, head and neck, liver or kidney cancer. The CDR3 nucleotides are TGTGCCAGCAGCTTAAGGTTAGGGAGCACGGATACGCAGTATTTT. It yields the protein CASSLRLGSTDTQYF.